Listed below are T cell receptor beta chains from one sample, sequenced in a study of cytomegalovirus exposure and HLA in healthy donors. Only in-frame clones appear in the TCRdb table, and some are missing; sequencing was by immunoSEQ multiplex PCR. Here the sample spans 210,000 or so clones, over 65% being singletons. Material for sequencing was PBMCs. The receptors derive from a man in his late teens or twenties in good health and CMV-seronegative. CDR3s include the opening cysteine and the closing phenylalanine or tryptophan. The order of the fields is J gene, D gene, clone size, V gene, CDR3 DNA, CDR3 protein. D genes are given only for firm matches. The listing skips clone size in some rows; elsewhere it reads once, few, many or a size class.

j_gene: TRBJ2-3; d_gene: TRBD1; abundance: -; v_gene: TRBV6-1; CDR3nt: TGTGCCAGCAGCGCCGGGACAGGGAGCACAGATACGCAGTATTTT; CDR3aa: CASSAGTGSTDTQYF
j_gene: TRBJ2-6; d_gene: -; abundance: few; v_gene: TRBV11-2; CDR3nt: TGTGCCAGCAGCTTCTCGATGTTGGGGGCGGGTGGGGCCAACGTCCTGACTTTC; CDR3aa: CASSFSMLGAGGANVLTF
j_gene: TRBJ2-1; d_gene: TRBD1; abundance: -; v_gene: TRBV5-1; CDR3nt: TGCGCCAGCAGCCCAGGGACAGGGGGCAATTATGAGCAGTTCTTC; CDR3aa: CASSPGTGGNYEQFF
j_gene: TRBJ2-5; d_gene: TRBD2; abundance: -; v_gene: TRBV4-1; CDR3nt: TGCGCCAGCAGCCAGACCCTAGCGGGAGGGCTCTTTGAGCAGTACTTC; CDR3aa: CASSQTLAGGLFEQYF
j_gene: TRBJ1-6; d_gene: -; abundance: -; v_gene: TRBV27; CDR3nt: TGTGCCAGCAGCCCCCGGGTGGCCTATAATTCACCCCTCCACTTT; CDR3aa: CASSPRVAYNSPLHF
j_gene: TRBJ2-1; d_gene: TRBD2; abundance: -; v_gene: TRBV9; CDR3nt: TGTGCCAGCAGCGTAGTTAGGGCGGGAGGAAACAATGAGCAGTTCTTC; CDR3aa: CASSVVRAGGNNEQFF
j_gene: TRBJ2-7; d_gene: TRBD1; abundance: -; v_gene: TRBV30; CDR3nt: TGTGCCTGGAGTCTAGGGTGGGGACAGCGGATTTCCTACGAGCAGTACTTC; CDR3aa: CAWSLGWGQRISYEQYF
j_gene: TRBJ2-7; d_gene: TRBD1; abundance: few; v_gene: TRBV27; CDR3nt: TGTGCCAGCAGTTTCTCTGGGACAGGGGGGAGGTACGAGCAGTACTTC; CDR3aa: CASSFSGTGGRYEQYF
j_gene: TRBJ2-7; d_gene: TRBD2; abundance: -; v_gene: TRBV29-1; CDR3nt: TGCAGCGTTGTACTAGCGGTGTCCTACGAGCAGTACTTC; CDR3aa: CSVVLAVSYEQYF
j_gene: TRBJ2-1; d_gene: TRBD1; abundance: once; v_gene: TRBV19; CDR3nt: TGTGCCACCAAGTCCGGGACAGGGGGCTACAATGAGCAGTTCTTC; CDR3aa: CATKSGTGGYNEQFF
j_gene: TRBJ2-7; d_gene: -; abundance: once; v_gene: TRBV5-1; CDR3nt: TGCGCCAGCAGCTTGTCGGGCGGGTCCTACGAGCAGTACTTC; CDR3aa: CASSLSGGSYEQYF
j_gene: TRBJ1-3; d_gene: -; abundance: -; v_gene: TRBV15; CDR3nt: TGTGCCACCAGCAGAGATTGGGGAGGAACTGGAAACACCATATATTTT; CDR3aa: CATSRDWGGTGNTIYF
j_gene: TRBJ1-2; d_gene: -; abundance: -; v_gene: TRBV6-5; CDR3nt: TGTGCCAGCAGTTACTCGGCAGGGGATAACTATGGCTACACCTTC; CDR3aa: CASSYSAGDNYGYTF
j_gene: TRBJ1-3; d_gene: -; abundance: -; v_gene: TRBV28; CDR3nt: TGTGCCAGCAGTTTATATATCTCTGGAAACACCATATATTTT; CDR3aa: CASSLYISGNTIYF
j_gene: TRBJ2-1; d_gene: TRBD2; abundance: -; v_gene: TRBV5-1; CDR3nt: TGCGCCAGCAGCTTTGGCCCGGGAGGGGCCAATGAGCAGTTCTTC; CDR3aa: CASSFGPGGANEQFF
j_gene: TRBJ2-7; d_gene: TRBD1; abundance: -; v_gene: TRBV5-1; CDR3nt: TGCGCCAGCAGCACGGGACAGACTTACGAGCAGTACTTC; CDR3aa: CASSTGQTYEQYF
j_gene: TRBJ2-1; d_gene: TRBD2; abundance: -; v_gene: TRBV20-1; CDR3nt: TGCAGTCACGCGAGATTGGCGGGAGTGTTCTTC; CDR3aa: CSHARLAGVFF
j_gene: TRBJ2-1; d_gene: -; abundance: -; v_gene: TRBV7-3; CDR3nt: TGTGCCAGCAGCCGTTCAGGATCGGACAATGAGCAGTTCTTC; CDR3aa: CASSRSGSDNEQFF
j_gene: TRBJ1-2; d_gene: TRBD1; abundance: -; v_gene: TRBV10-1; CDR3nt: TGCGCCAGCAGTGAGACCCGGACAGGGCGAGGCTACACCTTC; CDR3aa: CASSETRTGRGYTF
j_gene: TRBJ2-7; d_gene: TRBD1; abundance: -; v_gene: TRBV5-1; CDR3nt: TGCGCCAGCAGCCCGGACAGGGCCTACGAGCAGTACTTC; CDR3aa: CASSPDRAYEQYF
j_gene: TRBJ2-1; d_gene: TRBD2; abundance: -; v_gene: TRBV29-1; CDR3nt: TGCAGCGTTGAAGATTGGAATACCGACAGCGGGAGGGCCAGCGATGAGCAGTTCTTC; CDR3aa: CSVEDWNTDSGRASDEQFF
j_gene: TRBJ2-3; d_gene: -; abundance: -; v_gene: TRBV4-2; CDR3nt: TGTGCCAGCAGCCTCTCGGGAGTCACAGATACGCAGTATTTT; CDR3aa: CASSLSGVTDTQYF
j_gene: TRBJ2-6; d_gene: TRBD1; abundance: -; v_gene: TRBV7-9; CDR3nt: TGTGCCAGCAGCTTAGTAGGGGGCGACGGGGCCAACGTCCTGACTTTC; CDR3aa: CASSLVGGDGANVLTF
j_gene: TRBJ1-1; d_gene: -; abundance: -; v_gene: TRBV6-5; CDR3nt: TGTGCCAGCAGTTACGAGGGAGCGGGCACTGAAGCTTTCTTT; CDR3aa: CASSYEGAGTEAFF
j_gene: TRBJ2-5; d_gene: TRBD2; abundance: -; v_gene: TRBV29-1; CDR3nt: TGCAGCGTTTACCTTGGGACTAGCGGGTTGGGGGAGACCCAGTACTTC; CDR3aa: CSVYLGTSGLGETQYF
j_gene: TRBJ2-3; d_gene: TRBD2; abundance: -; v_gene: TRBV7-9; CDR3nt: TGTGCCAGCAGCTCGATGGGACTACCAGATACGCAGTATTTT; CDR3aa: CASSSMGLPDTQYF
j_gene: TRBJ1-5; d_gene: -; abundance: -; v_gene: TRBV5-5; CDR3nt: TGTGCCAGCAGGTGGACAGATTATAGCAATCAGCCCCAGCATTTT; CDR3aa: CASRWTDYSNQPQHF
j_gene: TRBJ2-1; d_gene: TRBD2; abundance: once; v_gene: TRBV7-8; CDR3nt: TGTGCCAGCAGCTTAGGGACTAGCGGGAGATTGGAGCAGTTCTTC; CDR3aa: CASSLGTSGRLEQFF
j_gene: TRBJ2-2; d_gene: -; abundance: -; v_gene: TRBV27; CDR3nt: TGTGCCAGCAGTTGGGGGGGGCGGGCCACCGGGGAGCTGTTTTTT; CDR3aa: CASSWGGRATGELFF
j_gene: TRBJ2-1; d_gene: -; abundance: -; v_gene: TRBV30; CDR3nt: TGTGCCTGGAGTATAATGAATGAGCAGTTCTTC; CDR3aa: CAWSIMNEQFF
j_gene: TRBJ1-1; d_gene: -; abundance: -; v_gene: TRBV28; CDR3nt: TGTGCCAGCGTTTACTTGAACACTGAAGCTTTCTTT; CDR3aa: CASVYLNTEAFF
j_gene: TRBJ2-7; d_gene: -; abundance: few; v_gene: TRBV5-1; CDR3nt: TGCGCCAGCAGCTTGGGGGCAGCCTACGAGCAGTACTTC; CDR3aa: CASSLGAAYEQYF
j_gene: TRBJ1-1; d_gene: -; abundance: -; v_gene: TRBV27; CDR3nt: TGTGCCAGCAGTAGGATAACAGGGTTGAACACTGAAGCTTTCTTT; CDR3aa: CASSRITGLNTEAFF
j_gene: TRBJ1-5; d_gene: TRBD1; abundance: -; v_gene: TRBV4-1; CDR3nt: TGCGCCAGCAGCCAGAGGGGGCAGAGCAATCAGCCCCAGCATTTT; CDR3aa: CASSQRGQSNQPQHF
j_gene: TRBJ2-3; d_gene: -; abundance: -; v_gene: TRBV18; CDR3nt: TGTGCCAGCTCACCACCGAGGGCAGATACGCAGTATTTT; CDR3aa: CASSPPRADTQYF
j_gene: TRBJ1-1; d_gene: TRBD1; abundance: -; v_gene: TRBV6-1; CDR3nt: TGTGCCAGCAGTACGGGACAGATGAACACTGAAGCTTTCTTT; CDR3aa: CASSTGQMNTEAFF
j_gene: TRBJ1-1; d_gene: -; abundance: -; v_gene: TRBV28; CDR3nt: TGTGCCAGTAGAACGGGGGGAACTGAAGCTTTCTTT; CDR3aa: CASRTGGTEAFF
j_gene: TRBJ1-2; d_gene: -; abundance: -; v_gene: TRBV4-1; CDR3nt: TGCGCCAGCAGCCAAGAAGTAAATACAGTTAACTATGGCTACACCTTC; CDR3aa: CASSQEVNTVNYGYTF
j_gene: TRBJ1-6; d_gene: -; abundance: -; v_gene: TRBV30; CDR3nt: TGTGCCCATACAGCAACGAGCTCCTATAATTCACCCCTCCACTTT; CDR3aa: CAHTATSSYNSPLHF
j_gene: TRBJ2-3; d_gene: TRBD2; abundance: -; v_gene: TRBV9; CDR3nt: TGTGCCAGCAGCGTAGGGACTAGCGGGAGCACAGATACGCAGTATTTT; CDR3aa: CASSVGTSGSTDTQYF
j_gene: TRBJ1-1; d_gene: TRBD1; abundance: -; v_gene: TRBV7-9; CDR3nt: TGTGCCAGCAGCCCAGGGACAGGGAGCATGGACACTGAAGCTTTCTTT; CDR3aa: CASSPGTGSMDTEAFF
j_gene: TRBJ1-6; d_gene: TRBD1; abundance: -; v_gene: TRBV5-1; CDR3nt: TGCGCCAGCAGCCCTCCAGGGGGCGATTATAATTCACCCCTCCACTTT; CDR3aa: CASSPPGGDYNSPLHF
j_gene: TRBJ2-3; d_gene: -; abundance: -; v_gene: TRBV7-8; CDR3nt: TGTGCCAGCAGCTTAGGTGCGGAAGACCAGTATTTT; CDR3aa: CASSLGAEDQYF
j_gene: TRBJ2-7; d_gene: -; abundance: -; v_gene: TRBV11-2; CDR3nt: TGTGCCAGCAGCTTAGAGAGGGCCGGCGAGCAGTACTTC; CDR3aa: CASSLERAGEQYF
j_gene: TRBJ1-1; d_gene: -; abundance: -; v_gene: TRBV6-5; CDR3nt: TGTGCCAGCAGCCGAAACAGGGTGATGAACACTGAAGCTTTCTTT; CDR3aa: CASSRNRVMNTEAFF
j_gene: TRBJ1-1; d_gene: -; abundance: few; v_gene: TRBV6-1; CDR3nt: TGTGCCAGCAGTGAAGCAGGGTCGGGGACTGAAGCTTTCTTT; CDR3aa: CASSEAGSGTEAFF
j_gene: TRBJ2-7; d_gene: -; abundance: once; v_gene: TRBV27; CDR3nt: TGTGCCAGCAGTTTGACAAGCTCCTACGAGCAGTACTTC; CDR3aa: CASSLTSSYEQYF
j_gene: TRBJ1-6; d_gene: TRBD1; abundance: few; v_gene: TRBV27; CDR3nt: TGTGCCAGCACCTCCGGGACAGGCCATTCACCCCTCCACTTT; CDR3aa: CASTSGTGHSPLHF
j_gene: TRBJ1-1; d_gene: -; abundance: once; v_gene: TRBV7-9; CDR3nt: TGTTCCAGCAGCTTAGATTATGTACTGTTGAACACTGAAGCTTTCTTT; CDR3aa: CSSSLDYVLLNTEAFF
j_gene: TRBJ1-2; d_gene: -; abundance: few; v_gene: TRBV2; CDR3nt: TGTGCCAGCACGGAGAAAAACACCTTC; CDR3aa: CASTEKNTF
j_gene: TRBJ1-3; d_gene: TRBD1; abundance: -; v_gene: TRBV29-1; CDR3nt: TGCAGCGTTACGACAGGGGGCTCTGGAAACACCATATATTTT; CDR3aa: CSVTTGGSGNTIYF
j_gene: TRBJ2-7; d_gene: -; abundance: -; v_gene: TRBV19; CDR3nt: TGTGCCAGTAGTTTCTCAGCGGGTCGGAAGTACTTC; CDR3aa: CASSFSAGRKYF
j_gene: TRBJ2-5; d_gene: TRBD2; abundance: -; v_gene: TRBV13; CDR3nt: TGTGCCAGCAGCCAACGGACTAGCGGGAGGGGAGAGCAGTACTTC; CDR3aa: CASSQRTSGRGEQYF
j_gene: TRBJ2-3; d_gene: TRBD1; abundance: -; v_gene: TRBV19; CDR3nt: TGTGCCAGTAGTATAGATCGAGGGACAGGGGAGACAGATACGCAGTATTTT; CDR3aa: CASSIDRGTGETDTQYF
j_gene: TRBJ2-1; d_gene: -; abundance: -; v_gene: TRBV5-4; CDR3nt: TGTGCCAGCAGCTTGTGGCTAGCGAACAATGAGCAGTTCTTC; CDR3aa: CASSLWLANNEQFF
j_gene: TRBJ1-1; d_gene: -; abundance: -; v_gene: TRBV29-1; CDR3nt: TGCAGCGTATCCAAACAGGGAGTAAACACTGAAGCTTTCTTT; CDR3aa: CSVSKQGVNTEAFF
j_gene: TRBJ2-5; d_gene: -; abundance: -; v_gene: TRBV5-1; CDR3nt: TGCGCCAGCAGCTTGGGAACGGGTTTGTGGGAGACCCAGTACTTC; CDR3aa: CASSLGTGLWETQYF
j_gene: TRBJ1-5; d_gene: -; abundance: -; v_gene: TRBV7-9; CDR3nt: TGTGCCAGCAGCACCAACGGGGTCCCTCAGCCCCAGCATTTT; CDR3aa: CASSTNGVPQPQHF